The 11 T cell receptor beta chains below all came from one sample that was sequenced in a study of blood T cells in healthy people across ages. Primers used in a second PCR of roughly 6 to 11 cycles were a sample-barcoded 5' primer and a J-beta primer mix. TCRdb fed the 5' RACE reads into MiXCR, producing one record per CDR3 protein. The table has around 1.5 million distinct CDR3 sequences, roughly a third seen once; the top ten hold approximately 10%. Sample: blood. The receptors originated from a woman aged 25-40 years in good health.

Of note for this clonotype: In this CDR3 the conserved last residue, phenylalanine or tryptophan, is missing, so a read error is likely. The chain couples TRBV4-1 to TRBJ2-7, with 8 bases aligning to TRBD2. The trim removed 0 bases at V and 6 bases at J, leaving 10 bases unmatched. CDR3 length equals 16 residues. The germline gives CDR1 MGHRA, CDR2 YSYEKL. CDR3 amino acids: CASSQDRRGAMSEQYC. The CDR3 DNA follows: TGCGCCAGCAGCCAAGATAGGCGGGGGGCCATGAGCGAGCAGTACTGC.

The rearrangement links TRBV20-1 to TRBJ2-7; 8 bases are shared with TRBD2. V lost 4 bases and J lost 3; bases outside the gene matches: 8. The germline V gene encodes CDR1 DFQATT and CDR2 SNEGSKA (reference sequence). This CDR3 has 14 amino acids. The CDR3: CSATLSGGHYEQYF. The CDR3 bases are TGCAGTGCTACCCTGAGCGGGGGCCACTACGAGCAGTACTTC.

The rearrangement joins TRBV20-1 to TRBJ2-1; no firm D call. V lost 0 bases, J lost 0 bases, and 12 bases lay in between. This CDR3 is built from 16 residues. The germline V gene has CDR1 DFQATT and CDR2 SNEGSKA (reference sequence). The CDR3 loop is CSARDPGDGSYNEQFF. CDR3 DNA sequence: TGCAGTGCTAGAGACCCCGGAGACGGCTCCTACAATGAGCAGTTCTTC.

This chain connects TRBV15 to TRBJ2-1; D unclear. CDR1 LNHNV and CDR2 YYDKDF come from the germline V gene (reference sequence). V lost 3 bases and J 2 bases, leaving 11 bases between the germline ends. The CDR3 has 15 residues. CDR3 nucleotides: TGTGCCACCAGCAGGCGCTTGGATCCCTACAATGAGCAGTTCTTC. Translating gives CATSRRLDPYNEQFF.

This clonotype was detected only a few times. The rearrangement links TRBV30 to TRBJ2-3, with TRBD2 identical over 9 bases. Trimming cost V 8 bases and J 0 bases; bases outside gene matches: 15. Germline V gene sequence: CDR1 GTSNPN, CDR2 SVGIG (reference sequence). The CDR3 is 17 amino acids. CDR3 DNA sequence: TGTGCCAGAACCGAGACTAGCGGAAACGCTAGCACAGATACGCAGTATTTT. Translated: CARTETSGNASTDTQYF.

This chain uses TRBV6-1 with TRBJ2-7, with no clear D. The V gene lost 2 bases and the J gene lost 2 bases, with 7 bases spanning the gap. Germline assignment: CDR1 MNHNS and CDR2 SASEGT. The CDR3 extends over 13 amino acids. CDR3 sequence: CASSENLAYEQYF. CDR3 DNA sequence: TGTGCCAGCAGTGAAAACTTAGCCTACGAGCAGTACTTC.

The CDR3 is CASSQGGLLNYGYTF. In nucleotides, the CDR3 is TGCGCCAGCAGCCAGGGGGGGCTTTTAAACTATGGCTACACCTTC. The chain combines TRBV4-1 with TRBJ1-2; D perhaps matches TRBD1 (6 bases). The CDR3 loop spans 15 amino acids. Germline CDR1 is MGHRA and CDR2 is YSYEKL. V was pared by 3 bases and J by 2 bases, with 13 bases between.

For this clonotype: One end of the junction does not line up with germline, which may come from a read error. The chain combines TRBV3-1 with TRBJ2-7; maybe TRBD2 (5 bases). Germline CDR1 reads LGHDT; CDR2 reads YNNKEL (reference sequence). The CDR3 is 12 amino acids. The DNA of the CDR3 is TGTGCCTGCAGCCAACGGGAATACGAGCAGTACTTC. Its protein is CACSQREYEQYF.

The CDR3, as DNA: TGTGCCATCAGTGAGGCCGGGACTTCGAACACCGGGGAGCTGTTTTTT. Translated: CAISEAGTSNTGELFF. The J gene is TRBJ2-2, the V gene TRBV10-3, with D possibly being TRBD2 (6 bases). Germline CDR1 reads ENHRY; CDR2 reads SYGVKD. V lost 2 bases and J 0 bases, leaving 10 bases between the germline ends. The CDR3 runs 16 residues.

This clonotype was observed a handful of times. This sequence joins TRBV5-1 and TRBJ1-1; no clear D. This CDR3 contains 14 residues. Per germline, CDR1 SGHRS and CDR2 YFSETQ. Trimming pared 0 bases from V and 0 bases from J, leaving 6 bases between. The CDR3 here is CASSLDNLNTEAFF. DNA for the CDR3: TGCGCCAGCAGCTTGGACAATTTGAACACTGAAGCTTTCTTT.

The V call is TRBV7-6, the J call TRBJ2-1; TRBD2 is a possible D gene (5 bases). The length of the CDR3 is 14 residues. Germline-derived CDR1 and CDR2 are SGHVS and FNYEAQ. The V gene lost 5 bases and the J gene lost 8 bases, with 16 bases spanning the gap. The CDR3 is CASSPPAEIHEQFF. In DNA, the CDR3 is TGTGCCAGCAGCCCCCCAGCGGAAATCCATGAGCAGTTCTTC. Complete variable domain (other parts from reference TRBV7-6 and TRBJ2-1): GAGVSQSPRYKVTKRGQDVALRCDPISGHVSLYWYRQALGQGPEFLTYFNYEAQQDKSGLPNDRFSAERPEGSISTLTIQRTEQRDSAMYRCASSPPAEIHEQFFGPGTRLTVL.